One sample yielded the 28 T cell receptor beta chains listed below, sequenced in a study of blood T cells in healthy people across ages. The use of a sample-barcoded 5' primer and a J-beta primer mix characterized a second PCR of roughly 6 to 11 cycles. Each CDR3 protein is one row after TCRdb ran MiXCR on the 5' RACE reads. Counted here are just over 1 million distinct CDR3 sequences, 40% to 55% occurring once; the ten biggest clones make up approximately 17%. Material: blood. Receptors originate from a woman in her fifties or sixties in good health.

As DNA, the CDR3 is TGTGCCAGCAGCTTCCTACCGGGACAGGGTACCCAGGCCCAGTACTTC. Its protein product is CASSFLPGQGTQAQYF. This rearrangement joins TRBV5-5 to TRBJ2-5, with 9 bases lining up with TRBD1. The germline CDR1 and CDR2 sequences are SGHKS and YYEKEE (reference sequence). The CDR3 covers 16 residues. With V trimmed by 2 bases and J by 9 bases, 14 bases remained unmatched.

This clonotype was found a few times. This rearrangement joins TRBV20-1 to TRBJ2-7; D is undetermined. The CDR3 loop spans 13 amino acids. The V end was cut by 4 bases, the J end by 2 bases, with 12 bases between. Germline CDR1 DFQATT, CDR2 SNEGSKA (reference sequence). The CDR3 bases are TGCAGTGCTATGAGCCCCGAAGCCTACGAGCAGTACTTC. The encoded protein is CSAMSPEAYEQYF.

This rearrangement joins TRBV5-8 to TRBJ2-4, with 10 bases aligning to TRBD1. J lost 6 bases, V lost 7 bases, and 7 bases had no gene match. This CDR3 has 14 amino acids. Germline CDR1 is SGHTS and CDR2 is YDEGEE. For the CDR3, the DNA is TGTGCCAGCTTCTGGGACAGGGGCGGAAACATTCAGTACTTC. This encodes CASFWDRGGNIQYF.

This clonotype is a singleton in its sample. The chain employs TRBV6-5 and TRBJ1-6, with 8 bases that match TRBD1. J was trimmed by 18 bases and V by 6 bases; bases with no gene match: 19. The CDR3 contains 15 residues. Per the germline V gene, CDR1 is MNHEY and CDR2 is SVGAGI. In nucleotides, the CDR3 is TGTGCCAGCAGAACGACAGGGGCCTATAATTCACCTCACCACTTT. Amino acids: CASRTTGAYNSPHHF.

The rearrangement uses TRBV20-1 and TRBJ2-7; TRBD1 aligns across 7 bases. With 3 bases clipped from V and 3 bases from J, the junction kept 8 bases outside the gene matches. The CDR3 covers 14 residues. Germline V gene lookup returns CDR1 DFQATT and CDR2 SNEGSKA (reference sequence). CDR3: CSARDDRALYEQYF. CDR3 DNA: TGCAGTGCTAGGGACGACAGGGCTCTCTACGAGCAGTACTTC.

This chain links TRBV4-1 with TRBJ2-7, with 12 bases identical to TRBD2. In germline, CDR1 is MGHRA, CDR2 YSYEKL. J gave up 3 bases and V 0 bases, and 6 bases lay outside the gene matches. There are 17 residues in the CDR3. CDR3 in DNA: TGCGCCAGCAGCCAAGATCCCCCGACTAGCGGGAGCTACGAGCAGTACTTC. Translating it yields CASSQDPPTSGSYEQYF.

This chain links TRBV24-1 with TRBJ2-7; D may correspond to TRBD1 or TRBD2 (5 bases each). Trimming removed 0 bases from V and 4 bases from J, with 12 bases in between. This CDR3 has 15 amino acids. Germline loops: CDR1 KGHDR, CDR2 SFDVKD. CDR3 sequence: CATSDLSRDLYEQYF. CDR3 in DNA: TGTGCCACCAGTGATTTGTCCCGGGACCTTTACGAGCAGTACTTC.

The chain uses TRBV12-3 or TRBV12-4 and TRBJ1-1, with unresolved D. This CDR3 contains 14 residues. V was shortened by 6 bases and J by 5 bases, with 16 bases between the two germline ends. CDR3 loop: CASSERFTTTEAFF. The CDR3, as DNA: TGTGCCAGCAGCGAAAGGTTCACCACGACTGAAGCTTTCTTT.

The chain carries TRBV20-1 and TRBJ2-5; D is unclear. The end of the DNA aligns better with TRBJ2-7, so the J call may be wrong. Per germline, CDR1 DFQATT and CDR2 SNEGSKA (reference sequence). The CDR3 loop spans 11 amino acids. Written as DNA, the CDR3 is TGCAGTGCTAGAGGGGATGCCGAGCAGTACTTC. The encoded protein is CSARGDAEQYF.

This clonotype showed up just once. The chain joins TRBV7-6 to TRBJ2-5; D is unresolved. Trimming stripped 0 bases from V and 5 bases from J, with 7 bases between. The CDR3 spans 13 residues. From germline, CDR1 is SGHVS and CDR2 FNYEAQ. In nucleotides, the CDR3 is TGTGCCAGCAGCTTAGCCCCCCGTGAGACCCAGTACTTC. Its protein product is CASSLAPRETQYF.

This clonotype has just a few counts. This chain joins TRBV12-3 or TRBV12-4 and TRBJ1-1; D unclear. The CDR3 extends over 14 amino acids. V was clipped by 6 bases and J by 0 bases, with 11 bases between them. Here the CDR3 DNA reads TGTGCCAGCAGGATGGGCCACATGAACACTGAAGCTTTCTTT. Its protein is CASRMGHMNTEAFF.

This clonotype was picked up one time. The J gene is TRBJ2-1, the V gene TRBV25-1, with TRBD2 matching over 9 bases. Germline loops: CDR1 MGHDK, CDR2 SYGVNS. V lost 4 bases, J lost 3 bases, and 1 base stayed unmatched. There are 14 residues in the CDR3. CDR3 region: CASSASGVYNEQFF. In nucleotides, the CDR3 is TGTGCCAGCAGTGCTAGCGGGGTCTACAATGAGCAGTTCTTC.

V usage is TRBV27 and J usage is TRBJ2-7; possibly TRBD1 or TRBD2 for D (7 bases each). Trimming left V 6 bases short and J 2 bases short, with 17 bases between. Germline-derived CDR1 and CDR2 are MNHEY and SMNVEV (reference sequence). The CDR3 is made up of 15 amino acids. CDR3 amino acids: CASRGGDSPAYEQYF. CDR3 nucleotide sequence: TGTGCCAGCAGAGGGGGGGACAGTCCAGCCTACGAGCAGTACTTC.

Comment on this clonotype: The junction and the germline gene differ at one end; a read error may be behind it. This chain uses TRBV27 with TRBJ2-3, with 7 bases fitting TRBD1. Germline CDR1 is MNHEY and CDR2 is SMNVEV (reference sequence). This CDR3 spans 15 amino acids. CDR3 region: CTSSARDRITDTQYF. CDR3 in DNA: TGTACCAGCAGTGCCCGGGACAGAATCACAGATACGCAGTATTTT.

On this clonotype: At one end, the junction sequence differs from germline, possibly due to a read error. The rearrangement links TRBV12-3 or TRBV12-4 to TRBJ2-1; the match to TRBD1 covers 8 bases. The CDR3 runs 16 residues. In nucleotides, the CDR3 is TGTGCCAGCAGTCCCCGGGACAGGTCATCTTACAAGGAGCAGTTCTTC. Its translation: CASSPRDRSSYKEQFF.

This clonotype came up once. The genes are TRBV6-1 and TRBJ2-1; TRBD2 aligns across 7 bases. The closer fit of TRBJ2-7 to the DNA end suggests the J call may be wrong. The CDR3 spans 18 residues. From germline, CDR1 is MNHNS and CDR2 SASEGT. The CDR3 protein is CASAKGGGGLGAANEQYF. In DNA form, the CDR3 reads TGTGCCAGTGCAAAAGGTGGGGGGGGTCTTGGGGCCGCCAATGAGCAGTACTTC.

V is TRBV5-1 and J is TRBJ2-3, with D tentatively TRBD2 (5 bases). This CDR3 region has 14 residues. Germline V gives CDR1 SGHRS, CDR2 YFSETQ. The V end was cut by 4 bases, the J end by 5 bases, with 14 bases between. The CDR3 nucleotides read TGCGCCAGCAGCGTGGTTAGCGATGTAGATACGCAGTATTTT. This encodes CASSVVSDVDTQYF.

V and J are TRBV6-1 and TRBJ2-6, with D possibly TRBD1 on 5 matching bases. Germline V gives CDR1 MNHNS, CDR2 SASEGT. Trimming left V 8 bases short and J 0 bases short, with 8 bases between. The CDR3 spans 14 residues. The CDR3 sequence: CASDSSSGANVLTF. The CDR3 coding sequence is TGTGCCAGCGACAGTTCCTCTGGGGCCAACGTCCTGACTTTC.

This clonotype was recorded once. Its ends do not fully match the called genes, so a read error is possible. V and J are TRBV29-1 and TRBJ2-1; TRBD2 agrees at 14 bases. Germline CDR1 SQVTM, CDR2 ANQGSEA. CDR3 length: 16 amino acids. The CDR3: CSVDRGLAGGGNGQFF. In DNA, the CDR3 is TGCAGCGTTGATCGTGGACTAGCGGGAGGAGGGAATGGGCAGTTCTTC.

The V call is TRBV9, the J call TRBJ2-7, with 7 bases that match TRBD2. Germline loops: CDR1 SGDLS, CDR2 YYNGEE. The length of the CDR3 is 14 residues. The V and J ends lost 4 bases and 0 bases, in that order; junction bases with no gene match: 4. The CDR3 is CASSQRDYSYEQYF. CDR3 bases: TGTGCCAGCAGCCAACGGGACTACTCCTACGAGCAGTACTTC.

The chain uses TRBV14 and TRBJ1-5; D is uncertain. The length of the CDR3 is 13 residues. CDR1 and CDR2 (germline): SGHDN, FVKESK. V was clipped by 4 bases and J by 5 bases, with 9 bases between them. CDR3 in amino acids: CASSLKWDQPQHF. CDR3 sequence (DNA): TGTGCCAGCAGCCTAAAGTGGGATCAGCCCCAGCATTTT.

The chain couples TRBV20-1 to TRBJ1-4; 7 positions agree with TRBD1. The V and J ends lost 4 bases and 8 bases, in that order; junction bases with no gene match: 7. This CDR3 has 13 residues. Germline-derived CDR1 and CDR2 are DFQATT and SNEGSKA (reference sequence). CDR3 sequence: CSANPGQAEKLFF. Written as DNA, the CDR3 is TGCAGTGCTAACCCCGGACAGGCGGAAAAACTGTTTTTT.

CDR3 coding DNA: TGTGCCAGCCAACCGGGACTAGAGGGACGGGAGCAGTTCTTC. Translated, it gives CASQPGLEGREQFF. V and J are TRBV7-8 and TRBJ2-1, with 8 bases lining up with TRBD2. The CDR3 extends over 14 amino acids. V gave up 8 bases and J gave up 10 bases; unmatched junction bases: 13. Germline CDR1 and CDR2: SGHVS and FQNEAQ.

This clonotype was seen more than once but under ten times. V is TRBV20-1 and J is TRBJ2-1; 7 bases are a match to TRBD1. J gave up 1 base and V 5 bases, and 5 bases lay outside the gene matches. CDR3 length: 14 residues. Per germline, CDR1 DFQATT and CDR2 SNEGSKA (reference sequence). CDR3 amino acids: CSARDRESYNEQFF. The CDR3 DNA is TGCAGTGCTCGGGACAGAGAATCCTACAATGAGCAGTTCTTC.

V is TRBV20-1 and J is TRBJ2-5; possibly TRBD2 for D (5 bases). Germline-derived CDR1 and CDR2 are DFQATT and SNEGSKA (reference sequence). Trimming stripped 4 bases from V and 11 bases from J, with 11 bases between. The CDR3 spans 10 residues. Here the CDR3 reads CSAKGREQYF. The CDR3 nucleotides are TGCAGTGCTAAGGGAAGGGAGCAGTACTTC.

This clonotype was seen ten or more times. This chain links TRBV5-1 with TRBJ2-5, with TRBD1 matching over 9 bases. CDR1 and CDR2 (germline): SGHRS, YFSETQ. J gave up 2 bases and V 3 bases, and 5 bases lay outside the gene matches. The CDR3 length is 15 residues. As DNA, the CDR3 is TGCGCCAGCAGCTCCCCGACAGGGGGGCAAGAGACCCAGTACTTC. This translates into CASSSPTGGQETQYF.

This clonotype appeared a few times. A clone one base away is much larger, so this may be a read error. The V call is TRBV10-3, the J call TRBJ2-3, with 8 bases aligning to TRBD2. Germline CDR1 is ENHRY and CDR2 is SYGVKD. CDR3 length: 15 residues. After removal of 8 bases from V and 5 bases from J, the junction contained 12 bases not matched to a gene. CDR3 loop: CAIGGPTSAGDTQYF. The CDR3 nucleotides read TGTGCCATCGGTGGGCCGACTAGCGCTGGAGATACGCAGTATTTT.

The chain couples TRBV6-6 to TRBJ2-3; the D gene could be TRBD1 or TRBD2 (6 bases each). Germline V gene data show CDR1 as MNHNY and CDR2 as SVGAGI (reference sequence). This CDR3 region has 16 residues. Between the trimmed V and J ends, which lost 6 bases and 2 bases, there was a span of 18 bases. The CDR3 nucleotides are TGTGCCAGCAGCCGGGGGCAGGTTTCTTACACAGATACGCAGTATTTT. The encoded protein is CASSRGQVSYTDTQYF.